Each of the 31 T cell receptor beta chains below was sequenced from the same sample in a study of T-cell reconstitution after alpha-beta-depleted transplantation in children. Researchers prepared the TCRbeta library using unique molecular identifiers, the study reports. TCRdb fed the PCR reads into MiXCR, producing one record per CDR3 protein. In the table there are approximately 110,000 distinct CDR3 sequences, about 23% of which are singletons. The sample in question was PBMCs, mostly from graft donor cells, obtained 180 days after TCRalphabeta/CD19-depleted stem cell transplant. The receptors come from a male patient aged 2 to 9 who had a stem cell transplant for chronic granulomatous disease, so the T cells may come from the graft donor.

This clonotype showed up many times. This chain connects TRBV12-3 or TRBV12-4 to TRBJ1-5; 11 bases map to TRBD1. CDR3 length equals 14 residues. Unmatched junction bases numbered 2, after V lost 5 bases and J lost 5 bases. The CDR3 region has the DNA TGTGCCAGCAGTCTGGGACAGGGGGATCAGCCCCAGCATTTT. Its translation: CASSLGQGDQPQHF.

This clonotype was seen a handful of times. The chain couples TRBV29-1 to TRBJ2-7; D ambiguous. This CDR3 is 11 amino acids long. Germline assignment: CDR1 SQVTM and CDR2 ANQGSEA. Trimming took off 2 bases at V and 12 bases at J, with 14 bases between the two ends. The CDR3 here is CSVERNQHRYF. The CDR3 nucleotides are TGCAGCGTTGAAAGGAACCAACACAGGTACTTC.

This clonotype showed up just a few times. The chain recombines TRBV12-3 or TRBV12-4 with TRBJ1-1, with 7 bases fitting TRBD1. This CDR3 has 16 residues. V gave up 0 bases and J gave up 2 bases; unmatched junction bases: 6. The CDR3 nucleotides read TGTGCCAGCAGTTTAGCTTGGACAGGTAGAAACACTGAAGCTTTCTTT. It specifies CASSLAWTGRNTEAFF.

This clonotype was found many times. The chain employs TRBV5-1 and TRBJ2-5, with a weak D call TRBD1 (6 bases). V was trimmed by 0 bases and J by 4 bases, leaving 16 bases between them. The germline V gene has CDR1 SGHRS and CDR2 YFSETQ. The CDR3 extends over 16 amino acids. CDR3 nucleotide sequence: TGCGCCAGCAGCTTGGTGACAGGACAATTGGGAGAGACCCAGTACTTC. It encodes CASSLVTGQLGETQYF. Variable domain in full (rest from reference TRBV5-1 and TRBJ2-5): KAGVTQTPRYLIKTRGQQVTLSCSPISGHRSVSWYQQTPGQGLQFLFEYFSETQRNKGNFPGRFSGRQFSNSRSEMNVSTLELGDSALYLCASSLVTGQLGETQYFGPGTRLLVL.

The CDR3 coding sequence is TGCAGTGCCCAGACTAGCGTAGACTCCTACGAGCAGTACTTC. Its protein product is CSAQTSVDSYEQYF. The V gene is TRBV20-1, the J gene TRBJ2-7; TRBD2 agrees at 8 bases. The germline CDR1 and CDR2 sequences are DFQATT and SNEGSKA (reference sequence). This CDR3 is built from 14 residues. Losses at the gene ends were 6 bases for V and 0 bases for J; bases not matched to a gene: 7.

The chain carries TRBV5-1 and TRBJ2-1; D is unresolved. CDR1 SGHRS and CDR2 YFSETQ come from the germline V gene. The CDR3 loop spans 12 amino acids. Trimming removed 7 bases at V and 13 bases at J, with 18 bases between. The CDR3 here is CASSLQQYSQFF. The CDR3 DNA is TGCGCCAGCTCCCTCCAACAGTACAGCCAGTTCTTC. The full variable domain, with the rest looked up from reference TRBV5-1 and TRBJ2-1, is KAGVTQTPRYLIKTRGQQVTLSCSPISGHRSVSWYQQTPGQGLQFLFEYFSETQRNKGNFPGRFSGRQFSNSRSEMNVSTLELGDSALYLCASSLQQYSQFFGPGTRLTVL.

The chain links TRBV6-5 to TRBJ1-4; unclear D gene. The germline V and J ends were trimmed by 3 bases and 6 bases, with 14 bases remaining between them. The V gene's germline CDR1 is MNHEY and CDR2 SVGAGI. The CDR3 consists of 15 residues. The CDR3 loop reads CASSYNGEGYEKLFF. The CDR3 DNA reads as TGTGCCAGCAGTTATAATGGGGAAGGTTATGAAAAACTGTTTTTT.

CDR3 residues: CASSLRQGRTEAFF. The DNA for the CDR3 is TGTGCCAGCAGCCTGAGACAGGGAAGAACTGAAGCTTTCTTT. The chain recombines TRBV3-1 with TRBJ1-1; TRBD1 matches 7 bases. Germline trimming cut 4 bases from V and 5 bases from J; bases unmatched to any gene: 7. CDR3 length equals 14 residues. Germline CDR1 reads LGHDT; CDR2 reads YNNKEL (reference sequence).

Concerning this clonotype: An end of the junction does not agree with germline; a read error may underlie this. V and J are TRBV7-9 and TRBJ2-6, with D uncertain. Germline CDR1 SEHNR, CDR2 FQNEAQ (reference sequence). The CDR3 covers 15 residues. The CDR3 protein is CASTLGSSGANVLTF. The DNA of the CDR3 is TGTGCCAGCACCTTAGGGTCCTCTGGGGCCAACGTCCTGACTTTC.

This clonotype was found a few times. The chain carries TRBV5-5 and TRBJ2-5; 9 positions agree with TRBD1. The CDR3 consists of 14 residues. The V segment lost 2 bases and the J segment 2 bases; nucleotides outside the gene matches: 1. CDR1 is SGHKS, CDR2 YYEKEE, per germline (reference sequence). CDR3 sequence: CASSFGQGQETQYF. The CDR3 DNA reads TGTGCCAGCAGCTTCGGACAGGGGCAAGAGACCCAGTACTTC. The full variable domain, completed using reference TRBV5-5 and TRBJ2-5, is DAGVTQSPTHLIKTRGQQVTLRCSPISGHKSVSWYQQVLGQGPQFIFQYYEKEERGRGNFPDRFSARQFPNYSSELNVNALLLGDSALYLCASSFGQGQETQYFGPGTRLLVL.

This clonotype was observed many times. One end of the junction varies from germline; a read error may be responsible. The chain combines TRBV5-1 with TRBJ2-5; no reliable D call. Germline loops: CDR1 SGHRS, CDR2 YFSETQ. CDR3 size: 11 residues. The CDR3 DNA follows: TGTGCCAGCAGCCTACAAGAGACCCAGTACTTC. The encoded protein is CASSLQETQYF. Filled out from reference TRBV5-1 and TRBJ2-5, the complete variable domain reads KAGVTQTPRYLIKTRGQQVTLSCSPISGHRSVSWYQQTPGQGLQFLFEYFSETQRNKGNFPGRFSGRQFSNSRSEMNVSTLELGDSALYLCASSLQETQYFGPGTRLLVL.

V usage is TRBV5-1 and J usage is TRBJ2-1, with TRBD2 matching over 7 bases. From germline, CDR1 is SGHRS and CDR2 YFSETQ. After removal of 7 bases from V and 4 bases from J, the junction contained 5 bases not matched to a gene. CDR3 length: 13 amino acids. The CDR3 loop reads CASGRVAYNEQFF. The CDR3 coding sequence is TGCGCCAGCGGGAGGGTTGCGTACAATGAGCAGTTCTTC.

The genes are TRBV11-2 and TRBJ2-3, with D possibly being TRBD1 (5 bases). This CDR3 comprises 13 residues. Trimming took off 5 bases at V and 2 bases at J, with 8 bases between the two ends. Germline lookup yields CDR1 SGHAT and CDR2 FQNNGV. In DNA, the CDR3 is TGTGCCAGCAGCCGACAGTTCACAGATACGCAGTATTTT. Translation gives CASSRQFTDTQYF.

The J gene is TRBJ2-6, the V gene TRBV29-1; the D is unclear. The CDR3 covers 15 residues. Germline V gene data show CDR1 as SQVTM and CDR2 as ANQGSEA. The V end lost 0 bases, the J end lost 5 bases, and 11 bases lay between the germline ends. CDR3 nucleotides: TGCAGCGTTGAAGACCCCCATGAAAGGGCCAACGTCCTGACTTTC. Translation: CSVEDPHERANVLTF.

The rearrangement links TRBV12-3 or TRBV12-4 to TRBJ2-3; a weak D match, TRBD1 (5 bases). The CDR3 contains 15 residues. V was trimmed by 4 bases and J by 1 base, leaving 12 bases between them. The CDR3 loop is CASSSADKGTDTQYF. DNA of the CDR3: TGTGCCAGCAGTTCGGCGGACAAAGGCACAGATACGCAGTATTTT.

This clonotype came up a few times. The chain joins TRBV12-3 or TRBV12-4 to TRBJ2-2; D ambiguous. The CDR3 runs to 13 residues. The V end was cut by 6 bases, the J end by 5 bases, with 10 bases between. The CDR3 here is CASRPGQTGELFF. CDR3 bases: TGTGCCAGCAGGCCGGGTCAGACCGGGGAGCTGTTTTTT.

This clonotype was seen more than once but under ten times. The rearrangement links TRBV20-1 to TRBJ2-5; weak D call: TRBD2 (6 bases). This CDR3 region has 14 residues. Trimming took 0 bases from V and 4 from J, leaving 12 bases between them. Germline CDR1 reads DFQATT; CDR2 reads SNEGSKA (reference sequence). In DNA form, the CDR3 reads TGCAGTGCTAGAGATCCGATCGGGGGAGAGACCCAGTACTTC. This encodes CSARDPIGGETQYF.

Concerning this clonotype itself: One end of the junction fails to match germline, which may point to a read error. The CDR3: CSFDGGVSSYNEQFF. In DNA form, the CDR3 reads TGCAGCTTTGACGGGGGGGTTAGCTCCTACAATGAGCAGTTCTTC. This chain uses TRBV29-1 with TRBJ2-1; TRBD2 matches 8 bases. Germline lookup yields CDR1 SQVTM and CDR2 ANQGSEA. The CDR3 is 15 residues long.

This clonotype was observed at least ten times. The J gene is TRBJ1-1, the V gene TRBV20-1, with D perhaps TRBD1 (5 bases). Germline-derived CDR1 and CDR2 are DFQATT and SNEGSKA (reference sequence). CDR3 length: 12 amino acids. The V end was cut by 2 bases, the J end by 1 base, with 5 bases between. CDR3 DNA sequence: TGCAGTGCTAGACAGGGGAACACTGAAGCTTTCTTT. This codes for CSARQGNTEAFF.

This clonotype was recorded at least ten times. V gene TRBV7-2 combines with J gene TRBJ2-3, with D possibly matching TRBD2 (6 bases). The CDR3 is 16 amino acids. V lost 3 bases to trimming and J lost 4 bases, with 17 bases between them. CDR1 and CDR2 from the germline V gene are SGHTA and FQGNSA. CDR3 sequence (DNA): TGTGCCAGCAGCTTGCGGGGACTCCCCGTGGCAGATACGCAGTATTTT. Translated: CASSLRGLPVADTQYF.

In this sample, this clonotype turned up a few times. The gene calls are TRBV30 and TRBJ2-1, with TRBD1 matching over 8 bases. Germline values: CDR1 GTSNPN, CDR2 SVGIG (reference sequence). The J segment lost 9 bases and the V segment lost 4 bases, leaving 5 bases of the junction unmatched. The CDR3 covers 12 residues. DNA of the CDR3: TGTGCCTGGACTACAGGGGGAGGTGAGCAGTTCTTC. Translation gives CAWTTGGGEQFF.

This clonotype was observed many times. This chain connects TRBV12-3 or TRBV12-4 to TRBJ1-6; 9 bases match TRBD1. The ends lost 2 bases at V and 9 bases at J; junction bases unmatched: 8. The CDR3 consists of 16 residues. The CDR3 is CASSLPSGTGISPLHF. DNA of the CDR3: TGTGCCAGCAGTTTACCATCCGGGACAGGGATTTCACCCCTCCACTTT.

This clonotype was seen only a few times. The chain recombines TRBV5-1 with TRBJ2-3; unclear D gene. CDR3 length: 15 residues. Germline lookup yields CDR1 SGHRS and CDR2 YFSETQ. V lost 2 bases, J lost 2 bases, and 12 bases lay in between. CDR3 sequence reads: CASSLQLPYTDTQYF. In DNA, the CDR3 is TGCGCCAGCAGCTTACAGCTCCCCTACACAGATACGCAGTATTTT.

This chain uses TRBV7-9 with TRBJ1-1; D unclear. The CDR3 extends over 13 amino acids. Germline V CDR1 and CDR2: SEHNR, FQNEAQ (reference sequence). The germline V and J ends were trimmed by 4 bases and 5 bases, with 11 bases remaining between them. For the CDR3, the DNA is TGTGCCAGCAGCTCCTACCTTAGAACTGAAGCTTTCTTT. Its protein product is CASSSYLRTEAFF. The full variable domain, rest sourced from reference TRBV7-9 and TRBJ1-1, is DTGVSQNPRHKITKRGQNVTFRCDPISEHNRLYWYRQTLGQGPEFLTYFQNEAQLEKSRLLSDRFSAERPKGSFSTLEIQRTEQGDSAMYLCASSSYLRTEAFFGQGTRLTVV.

In this sample, this clonotype turned up a few times. The chain carries TRBV5-1 and TRBJ1-5; D is possibly TRBD1 (5 bases). Germline V lookup: CDR1 SGHRS, CDR2 YFSETQ. V lost 0 bases, J lost 6 bases, and 7 bases lay in between. The CDR3 runs to 13 residues. The DNA of the CDR3 is TGCGCCAGCAGCTTGGGTGGGGCTCAGCCCCAGCATTTT. Its translation: CASSLGGAQPQHF.

This clonotype was found a few times. The rearrangement uses TRBV29-1 and TRBJ1-1, with unresolved D. CDR1 is SQVTM and CDR2 is ANQGSEA in the germline V gene. Trimming removed 0 bases from V and 11 bases from J, with 4 bases in between. The CDR3 extends over 9 amino acids. The CDR3 loop reads CSVEDDAFF. The CDR3 DNA is TGCAGCGTTGAAGATGACGCTTTCTTT.

CDR3 coding DNA: TGTGCTAGTGGTTTTGGGCAGAACTACGAGCAGTACTTC. Translation: CASGFGQNYEQYF. J is TRBJ2-7 and V is TRBV12-5; D ambiguous. Trimming left V 3 bases short and J 3 bases short, with 9 bases between. The CDR3 loop spans 13 amino acids. CDR1 LGHNT and CDR2 FRNRAP come from the germline V gene.

This clonotype was recorded many times. The V gene is TRBV20-1, the J gene TRBJ2-7; the match to TRBD2 covers 10 bases. V shed 4 bases, J shed 6 bases, and the junction held 9 bases outside the gene matches. The germline gives CDR1 DFQATT, CDR2 SNEGSKA (reference sequence). The CDR3 is 14 residues long. CDR3 residues: CSATLAGAPLEQYF. The CDR3 region has the DNA TGCAGTGCTACTCTAGCGGGAGCCCCCCTCGAGCAGTACTTC.

This clonotype was detected ten times or more. The genes are TRBV20-1 and TRBJ2-7, with D hard to call. The CDR3 loop spans 11 amino acids. The V gene's germline CDR1 is DFQATT and CDR2 SNEGSKA (reference sequence). The ends were cut back, 7 bases at V and 0 bases at J, with 7 bases in the middle. The chain's CDR3 is CSGSYSYEQYF. The CDR3 DNA is TGCAGTGGGAGTTACTCCTACGAGCAGTACTTC.

This clonotype was counted many times. The chain recombines TRBV5-4 with TRBJ2-2; 7 bases fit TRBD1. The germline gives CDR1 SGHNT, CDR2 YYREEE (reference sequence). V lost 5 bases and J lost 6; bases outside the gene matches: 4. CDR3 length: 13 residues. CDR3 residues: CASRSQGSGELFF. CDR3 DNA sequence: TGTGCCAGCAGATCACAGGGGTCCGGGGAGCTGTTTTTT.

The chain employs TRBV12-3 or TRBV12-4 and TRBJ2-3; 7 bases are shared with TRBD2. Trimming took 3 bases from V and 0 from J; bases not matched to a gene: 15. The CDR3 covers 19 residues. The CDR3 loop reads CASSLRGAGLMVSTDTQYF. The CDR3 nucleotides read TGTGCCAGCAGTTTGCGGGGAGCGGGGCTGATGGTTAGCACAGATACGCAGTATTTT.